Each of the 26 T cell receptor beta chains below was sequenced from the same sample in a study of beta chain features in type 1 diabetes. Study outcomes and limitations: Shortening of TCRB CDR3s, moderate but significant, appeared in all four CD4+ subsets of Type 1 diabetes patients.

Their antigen targets remain unknown. Sequencing targeted expressed TCRB transcripts, as all isolated RNA had been reverse transcribed. The table came from immunoSEQ multiplex PCR; TCRdb's copy has only in-frame clones and leaves some out. The sample comprises a few hundred thousand clones, roughly 12% of which are singletons, and 0.0095% to 0.011% rests with the top ten. Sequencing was carried out using naive CD4+ T cells from blood. These receptor sequences come from a woman between 18 and 30 years old with type 1 diabetes.

The V call is TRBV29-1, the J call TRBJ1-2; D call uncertain. Germline-derived CDR1 and CDR2 are SQVTM and ANQGSEA. The V end lost 7 bases, the J end lost 0 bases, and 12 bases lay between the germline ends. The CDR3 runs 13 residues. The CDR3 loop is CSASGGSNYGYTF. The DNA of the CDR3 is TGCAGCGCTAGTGGCGGATCTAACTATGGCTACACCTTC.

This clone has only a few counts. The chain is built from TRBV7-2 and TRBJ2-7; D is possibly TRBD1 (6 bases). Per germline, CDR1 SGHTA and CDR2 FQGNSA. The CDR3 sequence is 13 residues long. Trimming removed 5 bases at V and 3 bases at J, with 11 bases between. CDR3: CASSMQGRYEQYF. CDR3 in DNA: TGTGCCAGCAGCATGCAGGGGCGCTACGAGCAGTACTTC.

CDR3 DNA sequence: TGTGCCTGGACGGACAGGGATGAGCAGTACTTC. Translation gives CAWTDRDEQYF. The chain links TRBV30 to TRBJ2-5, with TRBD1 identical over 8 bases. V shed 4 bases, J shed 11 bases, and the junction held 6 bases outside the gene matches. The CDR3 sequence is 11 residues long. Germline-derived CDR1 and CDR2 are GTSNPN and SVGIG (reference sequence).

This clone was counted a few times. This chain uses TRBV4-3 with TRBJ2-2; D is possibly TRBD2 (5 bases). V lost 3 bases, J lost 8 bases, and 22 bases lay in between. The CDR3 is 17 residues long. CDR1 LGHNA and CDR2 YSLEER come from the germline V gene. This chain's CDR3 is CASSQLSRLEVLGELFF. CDR3 DNA: TGCGCCAGCAGCCAGCTGAGCAGGTTGGAGGTCCTAGGGGAGCTGTTTTTT.

The rearrangement uses TRBV6-1 and TRBJ2-1; D possibly corresponds to TRBD1 (6 bases). The ends were cut back, 2 bases at V and 9 bases at J, with 11 bases in the middle. The CDR3 length is 13 residues. Per the germline V gene, CDR1 is MNHNS and CDR2 is SASEGT. The CDR3 loop reads CASSEKGDIEQFF. In DNA, the CDR3 is TGTGCCAGCAGTGAAAAGGGGGACATTGAGCAGTTCTTC.

The table lists this clone with a few counts. The rearrangement joins TRBV6-5 to TRBJ2-3, with TRBD2 matching over 7 bases. Unmatched junction bases numbered 6, after V lost 6 bases and J lost 6 bases. CDR3 size: 13 residues. Germline CDR1 is MNHEY and CDR2 is SVGAGI. This CDR3 reads CASRPLGGDTQYF. CDR3 nucleotide sequence: TGTGCCAGCAGACCACTCGGGGGGGATACGCAGTATTTT.

This clone appeared a few times. V is TRBV19 and J is TRBJ1-1, with unresolved D. Germline CDR1 LNHDA, CDR2 SQIVND (reference sequence). Trimming shortened V by 5 bases and J by 5 bases, and 9 bases separated the two germline ends. The CDR3 is 12 amino acids. Here the CDR3 DNA reads TGTGCCAGTAGTGTTGAGCGGACTGAAGCTTTCTTT. It is translated as CASSVERTEAFF.

This clone was seen only a few times. The chain uses TRBV28 and TRBJ2-7, with 7 positions matching TRBD2. The CDR3 runs to 18 residues. Trimming cost V 6 bases and J 0 bases; bases outside gene matches: 17. The germline V gene encodes CDR1 MDHEN and CDR2 SYDVKM. Here the CDR3 DNA reads TGTGCCAGCAGGTCCGGGTCTAGCGGTCTATATTTCTCCTACGAGCAGTACTTC. It encodes CASRSGSSGLYFSYEQYF.

The rearrangement uses TRBV28 and TRBJ1-3; 11 nucleotides match TRBD1. The CDR3 totals 15 residues. The V and J ends lost 4 bases and 8 bases, in that order; junction bases with no gene match: 7. Germline V gene sequence: CDR1 MDHEN, CDR2 SYDVKM. This CDR3 reads CASSSIGTGGDTIYF. The CDR3 coding sequence is TGTGCCAGCAGTTCGATCGGGACAGGGGGAGACACCATATATTTT.

This rearrangement joins TRBV9 to TRBJ2-5, with 7 nucleotides matching TRBD2. CDR3 length equals 17 residues. Germline loops: CDR1 SGDLS, CDR2 YYNGEE. J gave up 0 bases and V 4 bases, and 12 bases lay outside the gene matches. The CDR3: CASSRGRGGGHQETQYF. CDR3 nucleotide sequence: TGTGCCAGCAGCCGGGGCCGCGGGGGTGGTCACCAAGAGACCCAGTACTTC.

This clone was recorded a few times. This rearrangement joins TRBV9 to TRBJ2-1; D might be TRBD1 (7 bases). Germline V gene lookup returns CDR1 SGDLS and CDR2 YYNGEE. CDR3 length equals 17 residues. Trimming shortened V by 0 bases and J by 7 bases, and 20 bases separated the two germline ends. CDR3 sequence: CASSVVGGGQQNNEQFF. Here the CDR3 DNA reads TGTGCCAGCAGCGTAGTAGGAGGGGGACAGCAGAATAATGAGCAGTTCTTC.

There are a few counts of this clone. This specimen includes other DNA sequences encoding the same CDR3. This chain links TRBV18 with TRBJ2-7, with 13 positions matching TRBD2. V was pared by 5 bases and J by 2 bases, with 3 bases of the junction left unmatched. The CDR3 length is 15 residues. Germline loops: CDR1 KGHSH, CDR2 LQKENI. CDR3: CASSRTSGGAYEQYF. As DNA, the CDR3 is TGTGCCAGCTCAAGGACTAGCGGGGGAGCCTACGAGCAGTACTTC.

This clone was detected a few times. The CDR3 loop is CASSGLAGDRGNEQFF. DNA of the CDR3: TGTGCCAGTAGTGGGCTAGCGGGAGATAGGGGGAATGAGCAGTTCTTC. The chain employs TRBV19 and TRBJ2-1; 10 nucleotides match TRBD2. The CDR3 is 16 residues long. Germline lookup yields CDR1 LNHDA and CDR2 SQIVND (reference sequence). Unmatched junction bases numbered 11, after V lost 5 bases and J lost 7 bases.

This clone came up a few times. The chain links TRBV29-1 to TRBJ1-1; D possibly corresponds to TRBD1 (5 bases). The V gene's germline CDR1 is SQVTM and CDR2 ANQGSEA. V lost 7 bases, J lost 4 bases, and 13 bases lay in between. This CDR3 is 12 amino acids long. CDR3 region: CSAWVGGTEAFF. The CDR3 DNA is TGCAGCGCTTGGGTGGGGGGCACTGAAGCTTTCTTT.

The rearrangement links TRBV4-3 to TRBJ1-5; D is uncertain. The CDR3 totals 14 residues. Trimming shortened V by 3 bases and J by 6 bases, and 12 bases separated the two germline ends. Germline CDR1 and CDR2: LGHNA and YSLEER. CDR3 residues: CASSQRPGSQPQHF. The CDR3 DNA sequence: TGCGCCAGCAGCCAGCGGCCGGGGTCTCAGCCCCAGCATTTT.

This clone showed up just a few times. The chain links TRBV9 to TRBJ2-5; 9 bases are shared with TRBD1. CDR1 is SGDLS and CDR2 is YYNGEE in the germline V gene. The CDR3 loop spans 15 amino acids. J was trimmed by 4 bases and V by 2 bases; bases with no gene match: 6. CDR3 protein: CASSVYRGLGETQYF. CDR3 nucleotides: TGTGCCAGCAGCGTCTACAGGGGGCTTGGAGAGACCCAGTACTTC. The full variable domain, in which reference TRBV9 and TRBJ2-5 provide the parts outside the CDR3, is DSGVTQTPKHLITATGQRVTLRCSPRSGDLSVYWYQQSLDQGLQFLIQYYNGEERAKGNILERFSAQQFPDLHSELNLSSLELGDSALYFCASSVYRGLGETQYFGPGTRLLVL.

The chain joins TRBV6-5 to TRBJ2-1, with TRBD1 identical over 9 bases. Germline V gene sequence: CDR1 MNHEY, CDR2 SVGAGI. J gave up 1 base and V 2 bases, and 3 bases lay outside the gene matches. This CDR3 comprises 16 residues. The CDR3 DNA reads TGTGCCAGCAGTTACACCGGGACAGGGTCCTACAATGAGCAGTTCTTC. It translates to CASSYTGTGSYNEQFF.

The chain employs TRBV5-1 and TRBJ2-5; 7 nucleotides line up with TRBD2. V was pared by 0 bases and J by 4 bases, with 6 bases of the junction left unmatched. Per the germline V gene, CDR1 is SGHRS and CDR2 is YFSETQ. CDR3 length equals 15 residues. CDR3 loop: CASSLELTGGETQYF. CDR3 DNA sequence: TGCGCCAGCAGCTTGGAACTTACGGGGGGAGAGACCCAGTACTTC.

The chain recombines TRBV6-5 with TRBJ1-1; D is possibly TRBD1 (6 bases). Trimming pared 10 bases from V and 8 bases from J, leaving 14 bases between. Germline V gives CDR1 MNHEY, CDR2 SVGAGI. This CDR3 is 11 amino acids long. The CDR3: CATRGGSEAFF. In DNA, the CDR3 is TGTGCCACCCGAGGGGGATCCGAAGCTTTCTTT.

This clone was recorded a few times. CDR3 DNA: TGTGCCTGGAGAGATCCCGGACTAGCGGCTGGCACAGATACGCAGTATTTT. Amino acids: CAWRDPGLAAGTDTQYF. The chain joins TRBV30 to TRBJ2-3; TRBD2 aligns across 10 bases. The CDR3 has 17 amino acids. In germline, CDR1 is GTSNPN, CDR2 SVGIG (reference sequence). With 3 bases clipped from V and 1 base from J, the junction kept 10 bases outside the gene matches.

This clone was counted only a few times. The chain employs TRBV7-2 and TRBJ1-2, with unresolved D. Germline lookup yields CDR1 SGHTA and CDR2 FQGNSA. The CDR3 is 13 residues long. The germline V and J ends were trimmed by 1 base and 8 bases, with 11 bases remaining between them. Here the CDR3 reads CASSLDEGSGYTF. Written as DNA, the CDR3 is TGTGCCAGCAGCTTAGATGAGGGTTCCGGCTACACCTTC.

This clone was counted only a few times. The rearrangement joins TRBV4-3 to TRBJ2-1; possibly TRBD1 for D (6 bases). V gave up 7 bases and J gave up 4 bases, with 14 bases separating them. The germline V gene encodes CDR1 LGHNA and CDR2 YSLEER. This CDR3 spans 14 amino acids. CDR3 sequence: CASNPDRSYNEQFF. The CDR3 region has the DNA TGCGCCAGCAACCCCGACAGGAGTTACAATGAGCAGTTCTTC.

This clone came up a few times. The CDR3 spells CASSPAGGETQYF. The CDR3 coding sequence is TGTGCCAGCAGCCCCGCGGGGGGGGAGACCCAGTACTTC. The chain couples TRBV7-9 to TRBJ2-5, with 9 bases fitting TRBD2. Germline V gene lookup returns CDR1 SEHNR and CDR2 FQNEAQ (reference sequence). The length of the CDR3 is 13 residues. V was clipped by 5 bases and J by 5 bases; unmatched bases: 3.

This clone has a single count. The gene calls are TRBV11-3 and TRBJ2-1; D is perhaps TRBD1 (5 bases). The CDR3 contains 14 residues. Trimming removed 7 bases at V and 3 bases at J, with 13 bases between. The germline V gene encodes CDR1 SGHNT and CDR2 YENEEA. CDR3 protein: CASTETEIYNEQFF. CDR3 nucleotides: TGTGCCAGCACCGAGACAGAAATCTACAATGAGCAGTTCTTC.

This chain uses TRBV9 with TRBJ1-1; D gene ambiguous. Per the germline V gene, CDR1 is SGDLS and CDR2 is YYNGEE. The CDR3 spans 15 residues. Trimming took 4 bases from V and 1 from J, leaving 14 bases between them. The CDR3 sequence: CASSFRAGGNTEAFF. The CDR3 nucleotides are TGTGCCAGCAGCTTTCGTGCGGGAGGGAACACTGAAGCTTTCTTT.

In its sample, this clone was seen a few times. The gene calls are TRBV7-9 and TRBJ2-1; TRBD1 matches at 10 bases. The CDR3 is 15 residues long. The germline CDR1 and CDR2 sequences are SEHNR and FQNEAQ (reference sequence). Trimming removed 4 bases from V and 3 bases from J; junction bases left unmatched: 3. CDR3 coding DNA: TGTGCCAGCAGCTCAGGACAGGGGGTCTACAATGAGCAGTTCTTC. This gives the protein CASSSGQGVYNEQFF.